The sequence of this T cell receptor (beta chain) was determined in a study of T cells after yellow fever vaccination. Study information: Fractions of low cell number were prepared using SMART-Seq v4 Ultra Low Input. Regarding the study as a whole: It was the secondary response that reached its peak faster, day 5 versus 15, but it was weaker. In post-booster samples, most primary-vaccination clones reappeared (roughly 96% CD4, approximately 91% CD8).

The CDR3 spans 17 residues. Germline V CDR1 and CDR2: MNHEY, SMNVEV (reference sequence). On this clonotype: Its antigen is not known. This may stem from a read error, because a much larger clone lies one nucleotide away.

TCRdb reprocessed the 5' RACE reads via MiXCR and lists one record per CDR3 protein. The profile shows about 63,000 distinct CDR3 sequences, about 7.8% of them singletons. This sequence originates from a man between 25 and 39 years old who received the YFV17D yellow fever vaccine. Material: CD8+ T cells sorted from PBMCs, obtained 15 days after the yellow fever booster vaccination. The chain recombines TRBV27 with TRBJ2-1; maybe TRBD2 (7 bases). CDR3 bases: TGTGCCAGCAGCTCCTTTGGGGGGGGCGAGTCCTACAAAGAGCAGTTCTTC. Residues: CASSSFGGGESYKEQFF.